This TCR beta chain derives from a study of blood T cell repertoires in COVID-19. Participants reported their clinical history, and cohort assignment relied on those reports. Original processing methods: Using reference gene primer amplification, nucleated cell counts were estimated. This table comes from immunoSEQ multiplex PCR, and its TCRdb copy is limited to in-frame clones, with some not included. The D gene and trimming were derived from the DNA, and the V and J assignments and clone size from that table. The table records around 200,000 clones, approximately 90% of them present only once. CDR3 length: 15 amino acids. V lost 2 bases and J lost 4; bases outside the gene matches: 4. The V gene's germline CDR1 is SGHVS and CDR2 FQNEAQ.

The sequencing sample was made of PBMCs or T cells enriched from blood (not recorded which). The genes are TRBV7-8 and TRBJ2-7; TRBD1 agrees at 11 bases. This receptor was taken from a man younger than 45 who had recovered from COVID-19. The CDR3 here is CASSLKGTGGYEQYF. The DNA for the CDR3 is TGTGCCAGCAGCTTAAAAGGGACAGGGGGATACGAGCAGTACTTC.